The source of this TCR beta chain is a study of T cells in Graves' hyperthyroidism and ophthalmopathy. The CDR3 sequence is 15 residues long. V was cut by 2 bases and J by 2 bases, with 7 bases left in between. This clonotype has only a few counts. The antigen is not known. Hyperthyroidism of Graves' type that showed no ophthalmopathy progression within 18 months was stable. Uncontrolled infections, other autoimmune diseases, pregnancy or lactation led to exclusion of patients. Study-wide findings and caveats: Through a model of 13 V-J features, ophthalmopathy was separated from stable hyperthyroidism.

Researchers amplified the TCR beta CDR3 regions from RNA transcripts. The HTBI primer set drove a first-round RT-PCR of the TCR CDR3. TCRdb re-analysed the multiplex PCR reads in MiXCR, keeping a single row per CDR3 protein. The sample holds fewer than 550,000 distinct CDR3 sequences, roughly 14% seen once. Sequenced input: blood. The chain recombines TRBV12-3 or TRBV12-4 with TRBJ2-6; D unresolved. The clonotype was recovered from a woman in her late teens or twenties with Graves' hyperthyroidism. CDR3: CASSLRMAGANVLTF. DNA for the CDR3: TGTGCCAGCAGTTTAAGGATGGCTGGGGCCAACGTCCTGACTTTC.